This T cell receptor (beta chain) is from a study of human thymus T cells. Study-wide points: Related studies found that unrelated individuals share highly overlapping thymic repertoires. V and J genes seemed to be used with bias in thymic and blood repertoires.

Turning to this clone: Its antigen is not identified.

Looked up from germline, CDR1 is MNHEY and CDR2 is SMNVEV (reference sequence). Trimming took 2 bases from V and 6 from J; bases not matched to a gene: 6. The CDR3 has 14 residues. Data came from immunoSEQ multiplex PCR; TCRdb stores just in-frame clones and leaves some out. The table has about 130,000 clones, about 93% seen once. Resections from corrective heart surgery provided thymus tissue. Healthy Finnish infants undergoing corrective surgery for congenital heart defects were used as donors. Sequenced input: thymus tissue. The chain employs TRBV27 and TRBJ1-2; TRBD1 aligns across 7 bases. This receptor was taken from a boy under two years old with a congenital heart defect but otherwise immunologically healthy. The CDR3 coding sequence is TGTGCCAGCAGTTTAGGCAGGGGGGTACATGGCTACACCTTC. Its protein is CASSLGRGVHGYTF.